This TCR beta chain was sequenced during a study of T cell responses to AZD1222 COVID-19 vaccine. Broader study findings: The number of AZD1222 recipients seropositive at baseline was only six. CD4 TCRs linked to vaccination spanned spike, dominating at 160-218 and 743-854. Reportedly, nearly half of unique spike TCRs recognized epitopes outside B.1.351/B.1.1.7 mutations.

The CDR3 totals 16 residues. Germline CDR1 is MGHRA and CDR2 is YSYEKL. The V end lost 1 base, the J end lost 1 base, and 13 bases lay between the germline ends. Produced via immunoSEQ multiplex PCR; TCRdb's table is partial and in-frame only. The sample lists more than 95,000 clones, approximately 89% occurring once. Worth noting for this clone: Its target is not known.

The chain employs TRBV4-1 and TRBJ1-1; no clear D gene. The TCR originated in an adult in good health. The sample consisted of peripheral blood, taken on day 0 of AZD1222 vaccination. In nucleotides, the CDR3 is TGCGCCAGCAGCCAAGTAGCGGTCGAGGGGAACACTGAAGCTTTCTTT. Protein product: CASSQVAVEGNTEAFF.